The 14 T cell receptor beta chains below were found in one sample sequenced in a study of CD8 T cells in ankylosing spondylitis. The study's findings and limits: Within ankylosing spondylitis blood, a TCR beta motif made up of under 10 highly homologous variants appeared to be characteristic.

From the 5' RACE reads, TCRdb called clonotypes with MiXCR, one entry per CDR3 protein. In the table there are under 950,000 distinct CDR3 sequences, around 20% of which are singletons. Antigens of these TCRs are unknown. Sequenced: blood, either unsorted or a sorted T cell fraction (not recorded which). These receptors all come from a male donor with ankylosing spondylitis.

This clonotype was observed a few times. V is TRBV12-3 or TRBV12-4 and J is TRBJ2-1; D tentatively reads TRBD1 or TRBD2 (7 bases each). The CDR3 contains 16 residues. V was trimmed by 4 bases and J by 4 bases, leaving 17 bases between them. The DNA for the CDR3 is TGTGCCAGCAGTTCCCAGACAGGGAGGGGGTACAATGAGCAGTTCTTC. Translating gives CASSSQTGRGYNEQFF.

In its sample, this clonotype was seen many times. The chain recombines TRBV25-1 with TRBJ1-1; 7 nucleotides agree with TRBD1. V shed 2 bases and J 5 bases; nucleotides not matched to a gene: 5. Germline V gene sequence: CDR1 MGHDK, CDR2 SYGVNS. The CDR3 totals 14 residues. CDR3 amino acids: CASSEDRVRTEAFF. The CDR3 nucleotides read TGTGCCAGCAGTGAAGACAGGGTGAGGACTGAAGCTTTCTTT.

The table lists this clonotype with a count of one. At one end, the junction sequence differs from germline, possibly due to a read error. The CDR3 spells CSVEDGAGDDQYF. Here the CDR3 DNA reads TGCAGCGTTGAGGACGGGGCCGGGGACGATCAGTACTTC. The gene calls are TRBV29-1 and TRBJ2-7; the D call may be TRBD1 or TRBD2 (5 bases each). CDR1 SQVTM and CDR2 ANQGSEA come from the germline V gene. This CDR3 region has 13 residues.

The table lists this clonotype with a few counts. The CDR3 sequence: CSARGGTSGSHEQFF. CDR3 nucleotides: TGCAGTGCTAGGGGGGGGACTAGCGGGAGCCATGAGCAGTTCTTC. The chain couples TRBV20-1 to TRBJ2-1; 14 bases fit TRBD2. This CDR3 contains 15 residues. Germline V gene sequence: CDR1 DFQATT, CDR2 SNEGSKA (reference sequence). The J segment lost 8 bases and the V segment lost 3 bases, leaving 6 bases of the junction unmatched.

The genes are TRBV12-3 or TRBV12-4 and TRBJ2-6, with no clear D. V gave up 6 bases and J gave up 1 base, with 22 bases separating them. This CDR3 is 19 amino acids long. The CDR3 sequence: CASSSLLRKVVSGANVLTF. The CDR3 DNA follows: TGTGCCAGCAGCTCCCTTCTGAGGAAAGTTGTGTCTGGGGCCAACGTCCTGACTTTC.

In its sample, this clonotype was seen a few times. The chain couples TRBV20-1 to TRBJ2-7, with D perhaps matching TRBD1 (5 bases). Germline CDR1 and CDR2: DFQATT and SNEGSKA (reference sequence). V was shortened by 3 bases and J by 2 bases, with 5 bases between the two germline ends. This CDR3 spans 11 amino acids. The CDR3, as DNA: TGCAGTGCTAGCAGGGCCTACGAGCAGTACTTC. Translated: CSASRAYEQYF.

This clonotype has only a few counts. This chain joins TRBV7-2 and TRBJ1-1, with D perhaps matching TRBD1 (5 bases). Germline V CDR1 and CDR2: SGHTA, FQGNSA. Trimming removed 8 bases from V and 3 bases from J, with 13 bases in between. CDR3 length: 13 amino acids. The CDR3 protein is CASGFTGDTEAFF. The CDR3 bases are TGTGCCAGCGGTTTTACGGGGGACACTGAAGCTTTCTTT.

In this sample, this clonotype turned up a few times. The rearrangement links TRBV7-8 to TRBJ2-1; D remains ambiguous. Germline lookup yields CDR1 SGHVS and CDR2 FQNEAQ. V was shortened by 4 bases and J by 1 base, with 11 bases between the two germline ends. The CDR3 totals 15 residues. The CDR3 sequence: CASSWLTPSYNEQFF. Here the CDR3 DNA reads TGTGCCAGCAGCTGGCTGACGCCTTCCTACAATGAGCAGTTCTTC.

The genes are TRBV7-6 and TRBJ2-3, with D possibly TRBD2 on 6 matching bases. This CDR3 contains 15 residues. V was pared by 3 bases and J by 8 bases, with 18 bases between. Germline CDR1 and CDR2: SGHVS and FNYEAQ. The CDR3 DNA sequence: TGTGCCAGCAGCTTGGTGCTAGCGACAGTCTCTACGCAGTATTTT. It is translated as CASSLVLATVSTQYF.

The CDR3 here is CASSLVPWELFF. CDR3 sequence (DNA): TGTGCCAGCAGCTTAGTCCCGTGGGAGCTGTTTTTT. The rearrangement uses TRBV7-9 and TRBJ2-2; no reliable D call. The CDR3 is 12 residues long. Trimming removed 1 base at V and 9 bases at J, with 6 bases between. Germline V gives CDR1 SEHNR, CDR2 FQNEAQ (reference sequence).

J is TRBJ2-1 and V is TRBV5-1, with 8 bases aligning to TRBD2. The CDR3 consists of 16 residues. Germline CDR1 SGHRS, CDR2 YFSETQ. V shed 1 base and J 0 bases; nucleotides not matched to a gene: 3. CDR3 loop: CASSLNSGISYNEQFF. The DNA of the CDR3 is TGCGCCAGCAGCTTGAATAGCGGGATCTCCTACAATGAGCAGTTCTTC.

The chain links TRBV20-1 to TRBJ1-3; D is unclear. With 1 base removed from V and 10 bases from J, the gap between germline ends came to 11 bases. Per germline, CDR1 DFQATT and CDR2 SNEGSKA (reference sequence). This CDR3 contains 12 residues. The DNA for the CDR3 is TGCAGTGCTAGAGCGAATCTGGGTACCATATATTTT. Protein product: CSARANLGTIYF.

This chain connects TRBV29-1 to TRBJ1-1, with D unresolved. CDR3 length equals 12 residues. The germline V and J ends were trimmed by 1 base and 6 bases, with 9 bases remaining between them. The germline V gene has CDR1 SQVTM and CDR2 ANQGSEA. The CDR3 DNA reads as TGCAGCGTTGAAGGTGCGGAGGCTGAAGCTTTCTTT. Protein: CSVEGAEAEAFF.

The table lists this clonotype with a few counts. The CDR3 DNA follows: TGTGCCTGTTCCTTTGGGACATCACTACAAGAGACCCAGTACTTC. Translating it yields CACSFGTSLQETQYF. This rearrangement joins TRBV30 to TRBJ2-5; D may be TRBD1 (6 bases). CDR3 length: 15 amino acids. The ends were cut back, 6 bases at V and 2 bases at J, with 19 bases in the middle. Germline V CDR1 and CDR2: GTSNPN, SVGIG (reference sequence). The full variable domain, rest sourced from reference TRBV30 and TRBJ2-5, is SQTIHQWPATLVQPVGSPLSLECTVEGTSNPNLYWYRQAAGRGLQLLFYSVGIGQISSEVPQNLSASRPQDRQFILSSKKLLLSDSGFYLCACSFGTSLQETQYFGPGTRLLVL.